This entry features one TCR beta chain sequence. The specificity of this receptor is unknown. No much larger clonotype is one base removed from it; base qualities were not supplied. The trial excluded patients who had a history of autoimmune disease or who were on systemic immunosuppression. Peripheral blood for TCR sequencing was collected from all dose cohorts at baseline, on cycle 4 day 1, and on cycle 7 day 1. The samples were taken from a phase I, first-in-human, multicenter, open-label dose-escalation trial of ivuxolimab. Adults with locally advanced or metastatic head and neck squamous cell, hepatocellular, melanoma or renal cell carcinoma were enrolled in the trial. Before TCR sequencing, CD4+ and CD8+ T cells were separately sorted from peripheral blood. For sequencing of the TCRbeta CDR3 region, genomic DNA was extracted from the sorted cells. The immunoSEQ Assay was used to sequence the TCRbeta CDR3 regions. TCRdb carries this immuneACCESS record with in-frame sequences only. Its versions omit some clonotypes, under half of them owing to an unresolved V gene in the studies checked, with the rest unexplained. This sample lists fewer than 55,000 clones; over 80% were detected once. The ten largest clonotypes hold under 15% of the sample.

This record comes from a study of OX40 agonist ivuxolimab in advanced cancers. Context from the whole study: Ivuxolimab, which targeted the costimulatory receptor OX40 (CD134), was an agonistic, fully human IgG2 monoclonal antibody. Intravenous ivuxolimab was administered to patients every 2 weeks at six dose levels: 0.01, 0.1, 0.3, 1.5, 3 and 10 mg/kg. Of the 50 to 55 dose-escalation patients, hepatocellular carcinoma was present in around 19, melanoma in roughly 15, renal cell carcinoma in 9 and head and neck cancer in 9. In the dose-escalation cohort, 75% to 85% of patients were male, and the mean age was 60 years with a range of roughly 20 to 85. Patients were allowed to have had prior anti-PD-1, anti-PD-L1 or anti-CTLA-4 therapy, and roughly 40% of the dose-escalation patients had previously received checkpoint inhibitors. Three dose-escalation patients achieved partial responses, one with hepatocellular carcinoma and two with cutaneous melanoma. Peripheral TCRbeta sequencing was intended to test whether TCR sequence diversity was altered and clonal T-cell expansion was caused by ivuxolimab. The paper describes the monotherapy dose-escalation part (N = 52 patients) of the phase I trial of ivuxolimab. General findings and caveats noted by the study authors: The antigen specificity of the peripheral T cells that underwent clonal expansion was not determined. After ivuxolimab, more expanded clones were found on average in CD8+ T cells than in CD4+ T cells. In the 0.1-3.0 mg/kg groups, partial responders had among the lowest normalized peripheral clonal expansion, particularly in CD8+ T cells. At doses of 0.1 to 3.0 mg/kg, clonal expansion of both CD4+ and CD8+ blood T cells was observed from baseline to week 6. Low levels of normalized T-cell clonal expansion were also seen in some patients who did not respond.

According to the germline V gene (reference sequence), CDR1 reads LNHDA and CDR2 reads SQIVND. The CDR3, from cysteine to phenylalanine, totals 17 residues. Only the CDR3 portion is preserved as DNA: 51 bases, with reading frame beginning at the first base. Between the V and J ends, shortened by 1 base and 0 bases respectively, the junction contains 15 bases. The starting material was CD4+ or CD8+ T cells sorted from blood, obtained in a trial of the OX40 agonist ivuxolimab. This TCR came from an adult with an advanced solid tumor such as melanoma, head and neck, liver or kidney cancer. The chain is made from TRBV19 and TRBJ1-1; a tentative D call is TRBD1 (6 bases match). This receptor has the CDR3 CASSIVVGRGMNTEAFF. Read as DNA, the sequence is TGTGCCAGTAGTATAGTTGTAGGGAGGGGGATGAACACTGAAGCTTTCTTT.